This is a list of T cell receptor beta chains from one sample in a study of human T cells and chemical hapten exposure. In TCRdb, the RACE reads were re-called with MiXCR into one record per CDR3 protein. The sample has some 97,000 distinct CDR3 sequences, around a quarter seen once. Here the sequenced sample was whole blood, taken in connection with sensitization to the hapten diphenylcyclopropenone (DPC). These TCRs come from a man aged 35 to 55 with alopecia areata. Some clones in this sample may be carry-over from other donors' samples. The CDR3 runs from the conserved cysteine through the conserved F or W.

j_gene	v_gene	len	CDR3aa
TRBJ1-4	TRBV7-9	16	CASSPGQGWGNEKLFF
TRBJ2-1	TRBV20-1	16	CSARNPTSGRVHEQFF
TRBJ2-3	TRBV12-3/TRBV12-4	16	CASSSSRTSGLDTQYF
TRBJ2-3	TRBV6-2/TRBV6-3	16	CASSRAGPRAPDTQYF
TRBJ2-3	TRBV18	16	CASSPVTGGIADTQYF
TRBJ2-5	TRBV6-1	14	CASSDWGSGETQYF
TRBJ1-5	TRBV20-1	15	CSARVNRPSNQPQHF
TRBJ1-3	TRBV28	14	CASSPQGAGNTIYF
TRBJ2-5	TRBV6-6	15	CASSYLGGSTETQYF
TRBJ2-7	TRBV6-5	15	CASSYSGVSSYEQYF
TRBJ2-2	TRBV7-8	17	CASSLWGRAANTGELFF
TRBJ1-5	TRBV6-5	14	CGTGQGANNQPQHF
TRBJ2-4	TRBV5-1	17	CASSKAGLAGEGDIQYF
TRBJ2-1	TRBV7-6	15	CASSPASGAYNEQFF
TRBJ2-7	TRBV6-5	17	CASRPAGLGGKNYEQYF
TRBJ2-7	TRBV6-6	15	CASSYRGRGNYEQYF
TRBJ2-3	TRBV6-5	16	CASGSNLGSSTDTQYF
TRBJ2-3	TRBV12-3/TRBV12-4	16	CASSQQAGTSTDTQYF
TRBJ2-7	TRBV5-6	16	CASSTIPGTGAYEQYF
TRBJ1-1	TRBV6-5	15	CASRYRSRFNTEAFF
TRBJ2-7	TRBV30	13	CAWSTGPSYEQYF
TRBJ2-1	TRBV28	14	CASSSSGRENEQFF
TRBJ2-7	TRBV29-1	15	CSVEERASEKHEQYF
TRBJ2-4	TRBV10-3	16	CAISDSQQGAKNIQYF
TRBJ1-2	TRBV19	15	CASTTPSTAKDGYTF
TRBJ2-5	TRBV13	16	CASSLGGTEYQETQYF
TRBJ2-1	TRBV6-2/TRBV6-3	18	CASIFIERAVLSGNEQFF
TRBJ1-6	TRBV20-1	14	CSARTGGTNSPLHF
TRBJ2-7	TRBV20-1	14	CSARGGTAAYEQYF
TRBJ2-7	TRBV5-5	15	CASSLIRAEGYEQYF
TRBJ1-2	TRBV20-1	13	CSALIQGASGYTF
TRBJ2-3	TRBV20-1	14	CSARGWENTDTQYF
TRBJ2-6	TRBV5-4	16	CASGAGGRSGANVLTF
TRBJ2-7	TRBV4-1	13	CASSQAGGGEQYF
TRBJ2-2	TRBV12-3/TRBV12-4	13	CASSFGGRGELFF
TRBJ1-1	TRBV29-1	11	CSVDGGGWAFF
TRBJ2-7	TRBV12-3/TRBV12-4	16	CASSLALGASRDEQYF
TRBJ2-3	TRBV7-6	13	CASSLGRGDTQYF
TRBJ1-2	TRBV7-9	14	CASSSRGSYYGYTF
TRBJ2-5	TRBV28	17	CASSFSRLAGGGETQYF
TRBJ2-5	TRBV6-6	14	CASSYAPGQETQYF
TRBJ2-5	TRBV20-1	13	CSASRQGIETQYF
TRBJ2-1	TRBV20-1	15	CSASLRLAGRNEQFF
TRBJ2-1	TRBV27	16	CATIPLAASSYNEQFF
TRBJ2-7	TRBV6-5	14	CASREGGKPYEQYF
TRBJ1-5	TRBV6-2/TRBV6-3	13	CASSYPGFMPQHF
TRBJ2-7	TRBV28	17	CASSLRGGGLASYEQYF
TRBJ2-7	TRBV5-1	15	CASSLDSQGVTEQYF
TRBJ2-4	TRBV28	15	CASSLRQGFKNIQYF